This T cell receptor (beta chain) was observed in a study of OX40 agonist ivuxolimab in advanced cancers. About the study: The patients received agonistic anti-OX40 (CD134) antibody ivuxolimab. The group had a mean age of roughly 65 years, ranged from about 20 to 79, and was approximately 81% male. Each patient was given ivuxolimab into a vein every 2 weeks, at 0.01 to 10 mg/kg.

Note on this clone: Its antigen is not identified.

Findings and limits, study-wide: The antigen specificity of the peripheral T cells (those that were expanded) was not determined.

Trimming stripped 7 bases from V and 6 bases from J, with 21 bases between. Germline lookup yields CDR1 LNHDA and CDR2 SQIVND (reference sequence). The length of the CDR3 is 15 residues. Here immunoSEQ multiplex PCR was the method, and the copy in TCRdb shows in-frame clones only, minus some. The data hold tens of thousands of clones, with 79% observed a single time. The sample consisted of CD4+ or CD8+ T cells sorted from blood, taken in a trial of the OX40 agonist ivuxolimab. The chain carries TRBV19 and TRBJ1-1; possibly TRBD1 for D (6 bases). This clonotype was sampled from an adult with an advanced solid tumor such as melanoma, head and neck, liver or kidney cancer. CDR3 DNA sequence: TGTGCCAGTATACCAGGGGCCGCCGGAAAGGCTGAAGCTTTCTTT. Protein product: CASIPGAAGKAEAFF.